This TCR beta chain originates from a study of blood T cell repertoires in COVID-19. Germline V CDR1 and CDR2: SEHNR, FQNEAQ (reference sequence). Trimming removed 5 bases at V and 2 bases at J, with 17 bases between. CDR3 length equals 16 residues. Sequencing was performed with immunoSEQ multiplex PCR; in TCRdb, only in-frame clones are kept and a portion is missing. This sample has about 250,000 clones, with roughly 87% found just once. The chain employs TRBV7-9 and TRBJ2-3; D perhaps matches TRBD2 (5 bases). This sequence originates from a woman aged 35 to 49 who had recovered from COVID-19. Sequenced sample: peripheral blood. In DNA form, the CDR3 reads TGTGCCAGCAGCCGCACGGACTTCGGACTCACAGATACGCAGTATTTT. Translated, it gives CASSRTDFGLTDTQYF.